This T cell receptor beta chain is from a study of blood T cell repertoires in COVID-19. Study at large: Collection of acute and convalescent COVID-19 samples took place in the United States, Italy and Spain. PBMCs, B-cell-depleted T cells, or T cells were the source of the cDNA or gDNA that made up the material.

Original data processing: Estimated nucleated cell counts came from reference gene primer amplification. Clones were sequenced by immunoSEQ multiplex PCR, and TCRdb holds only the in-frame ones, with some missing. Clonal size and the V and J genes are those of that table, whereas D and trimming came from the DNA. The data contain approximately 260,000 clones, 86% of them seen just once; the ten biggest clones take up 3.6%. The CDR3 has 13 residues. V lost 8 bases and J lost 0; bases outside the gene matches: 6. Germline V gene data show CDR1 as GTSNPN and CDR2 as SVGIG (reference sequence). The sequence was collected from a man aged 18 to 29 with active or convalescent COVID-19. This rearrangement joins TRBV30 to TRBJ2-7, with 8 bases aligning to TRBD1. Material for sequencing was peripheral blood. This chain's CDR3 is CAAQQGGSYEQYF. DNA for the CDR3: TGTGCCGCACAACAGGGGGGCTCCTACGAGCAGTACTTC.